This T cell receptor beta chain is drawn from a study of cytomegalovirus exposure and HLA in healthy donors (TCRdb year 2017). Study-level background: According to an earlier analysis of 450 to 650 of the donors, 150 million to 200 million T cells yielded 117 million unique TCR beta sequences and about 300 Gb of sequence data. The T cell repertoires of 670 or so subjects were profiled by immunosequencing and related to cytomegalovirus serostatus. The later analysis used no new phenotypic data to find candidate immune exposures, relying instead on TCR beta sequences and their occurrence across donors. Of the roughly 430 genotyped donors, around 81% fell in the genetic ancestry cluster associated with self-reported Caucasian donors. The aim of the study was to test whether cataloging public T cell receptors could identify signatures of past pathogen exposure. A handful of DR-DQ haplotypes were handled as single units for association and clustering because linkage in the cohort was strong. All discovery cohort repertoires had been generated on a single sequencing platform. Alongside the repertoire data, information on donor age, sex, ethnicity and CMV serostatus was compiled. Typing coverage varied by locus: about 620-640 donors for A, B, C, DRB1 and DQB1; under 550 for DQA1; about 590 for DPA1; around 450 for DPB1. To predict cytomegalovirus infection status, the study brought together high-throughput TCR immunosequencing, statistical association of individual TCRs with disease status, and machine learning. Genome-wide SNP genotypes for about 65% of the roughly 670 donors were used in a later genetic analysis, which treated that subset as a discovery cohort. A later analysis re-analyzed previously published TCR beta repertoires from approximately 670 donors and added high-resolution HLA genotyping to study TCR occurrence patterns. To decide whether each TCR beta V gene segment behaved as functional or pseudogenic, an earlier analysis of over 500 of the donors relied on high-throughput TCR beta sequencing. Along with the approximately 700-subject first cohort, a separate validation cohort of around 120 different subjects was used. HLA typing covered class I and class II loci at four-digit resolution. About 300 gigabases of sequencing data and 80 million or so unique TCR sequences were included in an early release covering roughly 700 HLA-typed donors. Among about 360 genotyped donors of the cohort, an average of 235,054 unique TCR beta nucleotide sequences were sequenced per donor, 15% to 20% of them non-productive.

The library was obtained by the immunoSEQ multiplex PCR assay. A mixture of 60 forward primers for TCR Vbeta segments and 13 reverse primers for TCR Jbeta segments was used in the multiplex PCR. Amplification of the CDR3 region of rearranged TCR beta genes was performed with a multiplex PCR assay on genomic DNA. On the Illumina HiSeq System, the amplified TCR beta libraries were sequenced as 87-base-pair reads. The study's processing was this. A later analysis tallied roughly 76 million unique TCR beta chains across the 650 to 750 repertoires, and some 10 million of those chains were shared by two or more donors. Raw reads were error-corrected and collapsed into unique sequences with a nearest-neighbor algorithm that merged closely related sequences to remove PCR and sequencing errors. To assign V, D and J gene segments, CDR3 sequences were aligned to IMGT reference sequences. Each retained sequence needed at least a six-nucleotide match to both a V gene segment and a J gene segment. Rearrangements were called productive when the CDR3 lacked stop codons and stayed in frame with V and J; all others were non-productive. Following IMGT convention, CDR3 was defined as the stretch from the second conserved V-encoded cysteine up to the conserved J-encoded phenylalanine. Sequences without an unambiguous match to a single V gene segment were excluded from the earlier analysis of about 630 of the donors. In an earlier analysis of several hundred of the donors, V segments were called functional above 56.7% productive rearrangements and were called segregating when the between-donor standard deviation exceeded 5%. A statistical classification framework was built for diagnosing cytomegalovirus status from the catalog of TCR beta chain sequences. In a later analysis, V and J genes were assigned by comparing TCR nucleotide sequences against IMGT/GENE-DB human TR gene sequences. In a later analysis, CDR3 sequences and most-parsimonious VDJ recombination scenarios were assigned using the TCRdist pipeline. In a later analysis, each TCR beta chain was defined by its CDR3 amino acid sequence together with its V-gene family, and reads without a unique V-gene family were excluded. A later analysis removed 450 to 600 highly shared, low-generation-probability nucleotide sequences to deal with suspected cross-contamination and a sequencing artifact. In a later analysis, a clonal expansion index for each public chain was calculated from normalized within-repertoire ranks of inferred template counts. Generation probabilities in a later analysis came from a VDJ recombination model fitted to out-of-frame rearrangements, and those results were checked against IGoR. In a later analysis, hypergeometric tests were used to score TCR-TCR, TCR-HLA and TCR-CMV co-occurrence, with a repertoire-size bias correction applied to TCR pairs. False discovery rates were estimated in a later analysis by permuting HLA or CMV assignments 20 times. In a later analysis, co-occurring TCRs were grouped using DBSCAN, with TCRdist sequence similarity added in when clustering inside HLA-allele-positive subsets. Repertoires with fewer than 30,000 or more than 120,000 public chains, plus five repertoires with anomalous nucleotide sharing, were excluded from co-occurrence clustering. TCRdb carries this immuneACCESS record with in-frame sequences only. Its versions omit some clonotypes, under half of them owing to an unresolved V gene in the studies checked, with the rest unexplained. D and trimming were read from the DNA, whereas the V and J calls and clone size are those reported in that table. The sample has 150,000 to 180,000 clones on record, around 75% of them singletons. Jointly, the top ten make up 7.5% to 9% of the sample.

Results the study describes overall, beyond this receptor: A further reported finding was that TCR beta sequences accurately predicted the HLA-A and HLA-B alleles for most subjects in the first cohort. Assigning TCR associations to individual alleles was difficult when HLA alleles, especially DR and DQ, strongly co-occurred. A cluster of highly shared sequence variants was judged likely to represent a technical artifact of the sequencing pipeline. In a later analysis, several top co-occurrence clusters were reported to appear linked to parvovirus B19, influenza, CMV and Epstein-Barr virus. Some IMGT-functional V segments, including TRBV6-2 and TRBV6-3, could not be distinguished by the 87-base-pair reads and were therefore excluded. The only immune exposure information available for the cohort was CMV serostatus. In a later analysis, HLA-associated TCR beta chains were found to be more clonally expanded and to have lower generation probabilities than equally common non-associated chains. In an earlier analysis of around 500 of the donors, most TCR beta V segments appeared in productive rearrangements about 87% or about 30% of the time, broadly matching IMGT annotations. Compared with the approximately 710-donor mean, donors in an Asian-associated ancestry cluster had fewer N-insertions in productive TCRs, according to a later genetic analysis. Only TCR beta chains were sequenced in this cohort, and the absence of alpha or paired-chain data limited detectable features. According to the authors, the approach could potentially be generalized to other disease states and immunological phenotypes. An association between a missense DCLRE1C variant and V-gene and J-gene trimming of TCR beta chains was found in a later genetic analysis and replicated in an independent cohort. According to a later analysis, TCR association rates differed among HLA loci, with DRB1 alleles showing the most associated TCRs and HLA-C alleles showing the fewest. At a false discovery rate of 0.05, a later analysis linked 15,000 to 20,000 TCR beta sequences to specific HLA alleles. The classifier was reported to diagnose cytomegalovirus status with high specificity and sensitivity in both the original and validation cohorts. Most TCR sequences were observed very rarely across donors, whereas some public TCRs were present in many individuals. Sequencing depth was assumed to be roughly uniform across donors in the presence/absence analyses, though that assumption may not hold. According to a later analysis, most CMV-associated TCR beta chains appeared to be HLA-restricted, and the HLA associations seemed to be driven largely by CMV exposure. In vitro tests confirmed that a few of the cytomegalovirus-associated TCR beta chains recognize cytomegalovirus antigens. In the study, around 160 TCR beta chains were listed as associated with cytomegalovirus. The earlier analysis of around 600 of the donors excluded some 15 rarely observed V segments, including chromosome 9 orphons, because counts were too low. Because HLA typing was unavailable for some donors at each locus, only the typed subset was used in association tests. Linkage disequilibrium might explain the correlated functional status among segregating V segments, but an unknown experimental factor could not be excluded.

In total, approximately 700 healthy bone marrow donors made up the cohort. Cohort members were all nominally healthy when sampled, although unrecorded immune exposures were likely present. The donor tested CMV seropositive, placing the donor among the roughly 270 seropositive members of the cohort. Each donor provided a peripheral blood sample, and peripheral blood mononuclear cells were used for TCR beta sequencing. The Qiagen DNeasy Blood Extraction Kit was used to extract genomic DNA from the blood cell samples. With respect to this clone: The specificity of this receptor is unknown. No much larger clonotype is one base removed from it; base qualities were not supplied.

Taken from the germline V gene, the CDR1 and CDR2 loops are LGHNA and YSLEER. From the cysteine through the phenylalanine, the CDR3 covers 17 amino acids. Of all the DNA, just the CDR3 is kept, 51 bases in frame from base 1. Cut back by 0 bases and 4 bases, the V and J ends lie 18 bases apart. Sequencing was performed on PBMCs. The V gene is TRBV4-3 and the J gene is TRBJ2-5; the best D guess is TRBD1, with 5 bases matching. The TCR was taken from a young man in good health and CMV-seropositive. The CDR3 sequence is CASSQDHQGSASETQYF. In nucleotides, the sequence is TGCGCCAGCAGCCAAGATCACCAGGGATCGGCGTCAGAGACCCAGTACTTC.